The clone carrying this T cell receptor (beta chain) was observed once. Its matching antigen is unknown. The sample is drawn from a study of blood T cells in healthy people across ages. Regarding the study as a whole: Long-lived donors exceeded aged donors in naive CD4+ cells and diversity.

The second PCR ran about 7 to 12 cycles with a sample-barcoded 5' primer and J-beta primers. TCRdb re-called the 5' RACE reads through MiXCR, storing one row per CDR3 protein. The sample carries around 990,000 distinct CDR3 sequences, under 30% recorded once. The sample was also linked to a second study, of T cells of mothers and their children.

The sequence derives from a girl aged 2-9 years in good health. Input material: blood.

CDR3: CASQPGTAYEQYF. CDR3 DNA: TGTGCCAGCCAACCGGGGACAGCCTACGAGCAGTACTTC. The chain uses TRBV2 and TRBJ2-7; 7 bases line up with TRBD1. CDR1 SNHLY and CDR2 FYNNEI come from the germline V gene. V shed 8 bases and J 2 bases; nucleotides not matched to a gene: 6. This CDR3 comprises 13 residues.